This T cell receptor beta chain was found in a study of blood T cell repertoires in COVID-19. In the study overall: COVID-19 samples, acute and convalescent, were from the United States, Italy and Spain. Sources were T cells, B-cell-depleted T cells, or PBMCs; the material itself was cDNA or gDNA.

Profiled with immunoSEQ multiplex PCR; TCRdb holds only in-frame clones, not every one. The table has roughly 130,000 clones, more than 75% seen once. Unmatched junction bases numbered 5, after V lost 3 bases and J lost 0 bases. Per the germline V gene, CDR1 is DFQATT and CDR2 is SNEGSKA (reference sequence). The CDR3 extends over 16 amino acids. This receptor was identified in a woman aged 60-70 years with acute or convalescent COVID-19. This chain links TRBV20-1 with TRBJ1-6, with TRBD1 identical over 7 bases. The specimen was peripheral blood. DNA of the CDR3: TGCAGTGCTAGTCGGGCAGGGGGCTCCTATAATTCACCCCTCCACTTT. Protein sequence: CSASRAGGSYNSPLHF.